The sequence of this T cell receptor (beta chain) was determined in a study of blood T cells in healthy people across ages. Study findings and constraints: Versus aged donors, long-lived donors had higher diversity and more naive CD4+ cells.

The sample holds a few counts of this clonotype. Its antigen is not identified. A second about 7 to 12 cycle PCR used barcoded and J-beta primers. TCRdb called the 5' RACE reads again in MiXCR, with one record for every CDR3 protein. The data hold approximately 780,000 distinct CDR3 sequences, with around a quarter observed a single time. Trimming took 4 bases from V and 9 from J; bases not matched to a gene: 12. The germline CDR1 and CDR2 sequences are SGHTA and FQGNSA. The length of the CDR3 is 16 residues. These data also formed part of another study, on T cells of mothers and their children. That work states: Versus unrelated pairs, overlap was slightly higher in related mother-child pairs, without reaching significance.

The J gene is TRBJ2-5, the V gene TRBV7-2; 12 positions match TRBD2. This receptor was identified in a boy under 18 in good health. Sample: blood. The CDR3 DNA reads TGTGCCAGCAGCTCCGCGCGACTAGCGGGGGATTTGGCCCAGTACTTC. This codes for CASSSARLAGDLAQYF.